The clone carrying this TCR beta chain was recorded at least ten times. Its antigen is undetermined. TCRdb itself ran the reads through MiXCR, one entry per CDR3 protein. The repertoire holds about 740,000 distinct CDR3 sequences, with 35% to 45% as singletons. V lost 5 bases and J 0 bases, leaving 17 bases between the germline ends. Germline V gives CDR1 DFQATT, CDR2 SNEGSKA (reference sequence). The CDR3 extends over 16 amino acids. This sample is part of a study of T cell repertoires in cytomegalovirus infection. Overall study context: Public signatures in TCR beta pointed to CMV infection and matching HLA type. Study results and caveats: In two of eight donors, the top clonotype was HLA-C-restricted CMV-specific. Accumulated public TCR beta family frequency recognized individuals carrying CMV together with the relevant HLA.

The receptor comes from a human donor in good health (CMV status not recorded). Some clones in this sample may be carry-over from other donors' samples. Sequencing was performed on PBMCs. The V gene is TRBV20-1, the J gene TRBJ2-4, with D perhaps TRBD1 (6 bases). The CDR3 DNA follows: TGCAGTGCTTACTCCAGGGGAGCAAAAGCCAAAAACATTCAGTACTTC. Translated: CSAYSRGAKAKNIQYF.